This TCR beta chain was captured by sequencing in a study of cytomegalovirus exposure and HLA in healthy donors. General observations from the study: Several V segments, TRBV6-2 and TRBV6-3 among them, could not be told apart and were dropped. Sequencing likely produced, as an artifact, a cluster of highly shared sequence variants. Later on, an analysis tied about 17,000 TCR beta sequences to HLA alleles at 0.05 false discovery rate.

Of note for this clone: The antigen remains undetermined.

PCR amplification relied on 60 Vbeta primers (plus 13 Jbeta primers). The method was immunoSEQ multiplex PCR; TCRdb's version includes in-frame clones alone and lacks a portion of them. This sample has 100,000 to 150,000 clones, with around nine tenths found just once. J lost 4 bases, V lost 2 bases, and 6 bases had no gene match. CDR3 length: 15 amino acids. Per germline, CDR1 KGHSH and CDR2 LQKENI. The chain combines TRBV18 with TRBJ2-7; TRBD1 agrees at 9 bases. This TCR was recovered from a woman in her twenties or thirties in good health and CMV-seronegative. The specimen sequenced was PBMCs. The CDR3 protein is CASSPGTGSLYEQYF. CDR3 DNA: TGTGCCAGCTCACCAGGGACAGGGTCTCTATACGAGCAGTACTTC.